The 29 T cell receptor beta chains given below trace back to one sample, sequenced in a study of blood T cell repertoires in COVID-19. TCRdb's table, derived via immunoSEQ multiplex PCR, lists solely in-frame clones and lacks some. This sample has 35,000 to 50,000 clones, with 70% to 90% found just once. The sample consisted of peripheral blood. The receptors come from a man between 60 and 75 years old with acute or convalescent COVID-19.

The J gene is TRBJ1-3, the V gene TRBV27, with 8 positions matching TRBD1. The V gene's germline CDR1 is MNHEY and CDR2 SMNVEV (reference sequence). V shed 5 bases, J shed 2 bases, and the junction held 5 bases outside the gene matches. The CDR3 extends over 15 amino acids. The CDR3 nucleotides are TGTGCCAGCAGTCGCGACAGGGGTGCTGGAAACACCATATATTTT. The encoded protein is CASSRDRGAGNTIYF.

The table lists this clone with a count of one. V gene TRBV5-5 combines with J gene TRBJ1-1; a possible D gene is TRBD1 (5 bases). Germline assignment: CDR1 SGHKS and CDR2 YYEKEE (reference sequence). This CDR3 has 17 amino acids. Trimming removed 0 bases from V and 0 bases from J, with 15 bases in between. DNA of the CDR3: TGTGCCAGCAGCTTGGAAGGGCAGGGCAGAGTGAACACTGAAGCTTTCTTT. It yields the protein CASSLEGQGRVNTEAFF. Together with reference TRBV5-5 and TRBJ1-1, the CDR3 gives the full variable domain: DAGVTQSPTHLIKTRGQQVTLRCSPISGHKSVSWYQQVLGQGPQFIFQYYEKEERGRGNFPDRFSARQFPNYSSELNVNALLLGDSALYLCASSLEGQGRVNTEAFFGQGTRLTVV.

The J gene is TRBJ2-7, the V gene TRBV10-2; D possibly corresponds to TRBD2 (6 bases). This CDR3 has 11 amino acids. Trimming removed 8 bases from V and 4 bases from J, with 9 bases in between. From germline, CDR1 is WSHSY and CDR2 SAAADI. The CDR3 protein is CASRREYEQYF. In nucleotides, the CDR3 is TGCGCCAGCCGACGGGAGTACGAGCAGTACTTC.

CDR3 in DNA: TGTGCCAGCTCAGCCTCGAGGGAGTATGGCTACACCTTC. Protein sequence: CASSASREYGYTF. The rearrangement links TRBV18 to TRBJ1-2; D is uncertain. CDR1 and CDR2 (germline): KGHSH, LQKENI. V was pared by 5 bases and J by 5 bases, with 12 bases between. The CDR3 extends over 13 amino acids.

This clone was recorded only once. The V gene is TRBV5-1, the J gene TRBJ2-3; 12 bases fit TRBD2. Unmatched junction bases numbered 3, after V lost 2 bases and J lost 5 bases. CDR1 SGHRS and CDR2 YFSETQ come from the germline V gene. This CDR3 is built from 15 residues. For the CDR3, the DNA is TGCGCCAGCAGCTTTCGGACTAGCGGGATAGATACGCAGTATTTT. Translated, it gives CASSFRTSGIDTQYF. The complete variable domain, with remaining parts taken from reference TRBV5-1 and TRBJ2-3, reads KAGVTQTPRYLIKTRGQQVTLSCSPISGHRSVSWYQQTPGQGLQFLFEYFSETQRNKGNFPGRFSGRQFSNSRSEMNVSTLELGDSALYLCASSFRTSGIDTQYFGPGTRLTVL.

The rearrangement joins TRBV4-2 to TRBJ1-6; D is uncertain. CDR3 size: 13 residues. V was shortened by 0 bases and J by 7 bases, with 4 bases between the two germline ends. Germline CDR1 reads LGHNA; CDR2 reads YNFKEQ. The CDR3 sequence is CASSQDKNSPLHF. In nucleotides, the CDR3 is TGTGCCAGCAGCCAAGACAAAAATTCACCCCTCCACTTT.

V and J are TRBV14 and TRBJ2-6, with D hard to call. Germline lookup yields CDR1 SGHDN and CDR2 FVKESK. The CDR3 has 17 amino acids. V shed 2 bases and J shed 0 bases, with 11 bases lying between them. DNA for the CDR3: TGTGCCAGCAGCCAAATACAGCTGAGCTCTGGGGCCAACGTCCTGACTTTC. Its protein is CASSQIQLSSGANVLTF.

The chain is built from TRBV5-6 and TRBJ2-7; 9 bases are shared with TRBD2. Unmatched junction bases numbered 5, after V lost 2 bases and J lost 2 bases. CDR1 is SGHDT, CDR2 YYEEEE, per germline. The CDR3 sequence is 15 residues long. The CDR3 here is CASSLKAGGPYEQYF. The DNA of the CDR3 is TGTGCCAGCAGCTTAAAAGCGGGGGGACCCTACGAGCAGTACTTC.

The V and J genes are TRBV4-1 and TRBJ1-2; 11 bases line up with TRBD1. The CDR3 has 15 residues. V lost 0 bases, J lost 4 bases, and 1 base stayed unmatched. Germline lookup yields CDR1 MGHRA and CDR2 YSYEKL. The CDR3: CASSQEGTGGYGYTF. The CDR3 nucleotides read TGCGCCAGCAGCCAAGAGGGGACAGGGGGCTATGGCTACACCTTC.

The chain is built from TRBV3-1 (or the pseudogene TRBV3-2) and TRBJ2-2, with D uncertain. The ends were cut back, 4 bases at V and 5 bases at J, with 8 bases in the middle. CDR1 is LGHDT and CDR2 is YNNKEL in the germline V gene (reference sequence). CDR3 length: 13 amino acids. CDR3 DNA sequence: TGTGCCAGCAGCCCTACCTCTACCGGGGAGCTGTTTTTT. Translation: CASSPTSTGELFF.

The chain recombines TRBV6-5 with TRBJ2-7, with D perhaps TRBD2 (5 bases). Germline lookup yields CDR1 MNHEY and CDR2 SVGAGI. This CDR3 spans 14 amino acids. V lost 5 bases to trimming and J lost 0 bases, with 11 bases between them. CDR3 coding DNA: TGTGCCAGCAGTCCCTTCGGGGTCTCCTACGAGCAGTACTTC. Translating it yields CASSPFGVSYEQYF.

This chain links TRBV6-5 with TRBJ1-5; D not resolved. This CDR3 has 13 amino acids. Trimming removed 6 bases at V and 5 bases at J, with 11 bases between. Germline assignment: CDR1 MNHEY and CDR2 SVGAGI. The CDR3 DNA is TGTGCCAGCAGCTCTCGGAGGGATCAGCCCCAGCATTTT. This sequence encodes CASSSRRDQPQHF.

This clone was seen just once. This chain connects TRBV6-2 or TRBV6-3 to TRBJ2-7; weak D call: TRBD2 (6 bases). Germline CDR1 is MNHEY and CDR2 is SVGEGT. V dropped 2 bases and J dropped 6 bases, with 11 bases sitting between them. The CDR3 loop spans 13 amino acids. CDR3 nucleotide sequence: TGTGCCAGCAGTTACCCCGCCGGGGGCGAGCAGTACTTC. Residues: CASSYPAGGEQYF.

The CDR3 region has the DNA TGCGCCAGCAGCCAAGGGTTGGACAGGGTAACCTACGAGCAGTACTTC. Amino acid sequence: CASSQGLDRVTYEQYF. The V gene is TRBV4-3, the J gene TRBJ2-7, with 8 nucleotides matching TRBD1. The CDR3 is 16 amino acids. Germline trimming cut 1 base from V and 2 bases from J; bases unmatched to any gene: 7. The germline V gene encodes CDR1 LGHNA and CDR2 YSLEER.

The V gene is TRBV5-4, the J gene TRBJ1-2; no reliable D call. Germline V gives CDR1 SGHNT, CDR2 YYREEE (reference sequence). Trimming pared 0 bases from V and 6 bases from J, leaving 24 bases between. The CDR3 spans 18 residues. CDR3 protein: CASSLAERLTVTSNGYTF. The CDR3 DNA reads as TGTGCCAGCAGCTTGGCCGAAAGGCTAACAGTGACCTCAAATGGCTACACCTTC.

The genes are TRBV5-1 and TRBJ2-1, with 11 bases matching TRBD2. CDR1 and CDR2 (germline): SGHRS, YFSETQ. V dropped 0 bases and J dropped 5; count of bases not matched to a gene: 1. This CDR3 has 15 residues. CDR3 amino acids: CASSLGLAGNNEQFF. Written as DNA, the CDR3 is TGCGCCAGCAGCTTGGGACTAGCGGGGAACAATGAGCAGTTCTTC.

This chain connects TRBV12-3 or TRBV12-4 to TRBJ1-2; a possible D gene is TRBD1 (6 bases). The CDR3 is made up of 13 amino acids. Trimming took off 6 bases at V and 2 bases at J, with 10 bases between the two ends. CDR3 residues: CASSHDRNYGYTF. CDR3 bases: TGTGCCAGCAGCCACGACAGGAACTATGGCTACACCTTC.

This clone was recorded a few times. V gene TRBV7-2 combines with J gene TRBJ2-2; TRBD1 aligns across 9 bases. This CDR3 is 15 amino acids long. CDR1 and CDR2 (germline): SGHTA, FQGNSA. Trimming removed 0 bases from V and 7 bases from J; junction bases left unmatched: 3. Here the CDR3 reads CASSLAGQGYGELFF. The CDR3 DNA follows: TGTGCCAGCAGCTTAGCGGGACAGGGTTACGGGGAGCTGTTTTTT.

The CDR3 loop reads CASSPVGGSNQPQHF. The CDR3 DNA reads TGTGCCAGCAGCCCGGTAGGGGGCTCCAATCAGCCCCAGCATTTT. The J gene is TRBJ1-5, the V gene TRBV6-2 or TRBV6-3, with 7 bases lining up with TRBD1. With V trimmed by 6 bases and J by 3 bases, 8 bases remained unmatched. CDR3 size: 15 residues. CDR1 and CDR2 (germline): MNHEY, SVGEGT.

V usage is TRBV12-5 and J usage is TRBJ2-5; 8 bases are a match to TRBD1. Germline CDR1 LGHNT, CDR2 FRNRAP. V trimming: 5 bases; J trimming: 3 bases; junction bases outside the gene matches: 14. The CDR3 contains 17 residues. The CDR3 protein is CASGGGPLRGREETQYF. The CDR3 region has the DNA TGTGCTAGTGGTGGTGGACCCCTCAGGGGGCGGGAAGAGACCCAGTACTTC.

V usage is TRBV4-2 and J usage is TRBJ1-2; TRBD1 agrees at 7 bases. Germline V gives CDR1 LGHNA, CDR2 YNFKEQ. This CDR3 has 14 residues. V shed 4 bases, J shed 4 bases, and the junction held 6 bases outside the gene matches. As DNA, the CDR3 is TGTGCCAGCAGCCGCCCGGACAGGATCTATGGCTACACCTTC. Protein product: CASSRPDRIYGYTF.

The chain carries TRBV6-5 and TRBJ2-1; D is unclear. Germline loops: CDR1 MNHEY, CDR2 SVGAGI. The ends were cut back, 3 bases at V and 8 bases at J, with 5 bases in the middle. The CDR3 is 11 residues long. This CDR3 reads CASSYSDEQFF. The CDR3 coding sequence is TGTGCCAGCAGTTATTCGGATGAGCAGTTCTTC.

The chain links TRBV11-2 to TRBJ1-1; a possible D gene is TRBD1 (5 bases). V lost 5 bases to trimming and J lost 7 bases, with 20 bases between them. From germline, CDR1 is SGHAT and CDR2 FQNNGV. The CDR3 contains 15 residues. CDR3 sequence (DNA): TGTGCCAGCAGCGGCAACTTTGACAGAACCGGTGAAGCTTTCTTT. It encodes CASSGNFDRTGEAFF.

The chain recombines TRBV5-8 with TRBJ2-3, with D unresolved. In germline, CDR1 is SGHTS, CDR2 YDEGEE. The ends were cut back, 2 bases at V and 4 bases at J, with 14 bases in the middle. This CDR3 region has 15 residues. The CDR3 loop is CASSFGRIAADTQYF. The CDR3 region has the DNA TGTGCCAGCAGCTTCGGAAGAATAGCTGCAGATACGCAGTATTTT.

The chain has TRBV18 and TRBJ1-6; TRBD1 agrees at 8 bases. V was clipped by 3 bases and J by 8 bases; unmatched bases: 15. This CDR3 is built from 18 residues. Germline-derived CDR1 and CDR2 are KGHSH and LQKENI. The CDR3 DNA reads TGTGCCAGCTCACCCTCAGACACTAGGACAGGGAGAGATTCACCCCTCCACTTT. Its translation is CASSPSDTRTGRDSPLHF.

The rearrangement links TRBV9 to TRBJ1-5; maybe TRBD1 (6 bases). The ends were cut back, 7 bases at V and 2 bases at J, with 13 bases in the middle. Germline CDR1 reads SGDLS; CDR2 reads YYNGEE. The CDR3 length is 14 residues. CDR3 amino acids: CASGGAHGNQPQHF. In DNA, the CDR3 is TGTGCCAGCGGGGGGGCTCACGGCAATCAGCCCCAGCATTTT.

The chain joins TRBV6-2 or TRBV6-3 to TRBJ2-7; perhaps TRBD1 as D (5 bases). Trimming removed 3 bases from V and 9 bases from J, with 12 bases in between. Germline V gene lookup returns CDR1 MNHEY and CDR2 SVGEGT. The CDR3 length is 12 residues. CDR3 nucleotides: TGTGCCAGCAGTTATCAGGGCCCCGTGCAGTACTTC. It translates to CASSYQGPVQYF.

This chain uses TRBV7-3 with TRBJ2-2; perhaps TRBD2 as D (7 bases). This CDR3 has 15 amino acids. Germline V gives CDR1 SGHTA, CDR2 FQGTGA. Trimming removed 5 bases from V and 3 bases from J, with 13 bases in between. Here the CDR3 DNA reads TGTGCCAGCAGCCCCCAAGGGGGGGACACCGGGGAGCTGTTTTTT. Encoded protein: CASSPQGGDTGELFF.

The V and J genes are TRBV25-1 and TRBJ2-3; D unresolved. V lost 5 bases and J lost 3, with 9 bases in between. This CDR3 region has 13 residues. The germline gives CDR1 MGHDK, CDR2 SYGVNS. CDR3 residues: CASSMAATDTQYF. Written as DNA, the CDR3 is TGTGCCAGCAGTATGGCGGCAACAGATACGCAGTATTTT.